This record looks at one T cell receptor (beta chain) sequence and its context. The antigen remains undetermined. The sample comes from a study of T cell responses to AZD1222 COVID-19 vaccine. General study results and limits: With dominance at 160-218 and 743-854, vaccine-associated CD4 TCRs spanned spike. Targets within unmutated variant regions were reportedly found for nearly half of spike-specific TCRs. With two AZD1222 doses given, Spike-specific TCR breadth and depth both rose.

Trimming removed 2 bases from V and 1 base from J, with 7 bases in between. Germline V gene sequence: CDR1 SNHLY, CDR2 FYNNEI. The CDR3 covers 14 residues. The method was immunoSEQ multiplex PCR; TCRdb's version includes in-frame clones alone and lacks a portion of them. Of about 15,000 clones detected, 88% appear once; the ten largest clones hold 2.9%. The rearrangement links TRBV2 to TRBJ2-3; tentative D call: TRBD2 (5 bases). The sample in question was peripheral blood, obtained 28 days after the second AZD1222 dose. The sequence was obtained from an adult who received the AZD1222 COVID-19 vaccine. CDR3 nucleotides: TGTGCCAGCAGTGAAACTAGAGGCACAGATACGCAGTATTTT. It codes for CASSETRGTDTQYF.